The clone carrying this TCR beta chain was picked up one time. Repertoires were generated with immunoSEQ multiplex PCR, while TCRdb's copy carries only in-frame clones and drops some. Found here are 200,000 or so clones, 88% of them singletons; the top ten hold roughly 2.7%. Germline trimming cut 4 bases from V and 6 bases from J; bases unmatched to any gene: 7. Germline V CDR1 and CDR2: SNHLY, FYNNEI. This CDR3 spans 14 amino acids. The study counted Cohort 3 donors as recovered given two negative PCRs, clearance, or symptom resolution. This sample is drawn from a study of blood T cell repertoires in COVID-19.

The chain uses TRBV2 and TRBJ2-5; 8 bases map to TRBD1. Sequencing was performed on PBMCs or T cells enriched from blood (not recorded which). This receptor was identified in a woman aged 25 to 45 who had recovered from COVID-19. CDR3 bases: TGTGCCAGCAGTGTGGACAGGGTTGGGAAGACCCAGTACTTC. Translating it yields CASSVDRVGKTQYF. Full variable domain (outside the CDR3, taken from reference TRBV2 and TRBJ2-5): EPEVTQTPSHQVTQMGQEVILRCVPISNHLYFYWYRQILGQKVEFLVSFYNNEISEKSEIFDDQFSVERPDGSNFTLKIRSTKLEDSAMYFCASSVDRVGKTQYFGPGTRLLVL.